The 14 T cell receptor beta chains reported below all come from one sample, sequenced in a study of regulatory T cells in long-lasting Graves disease. Regarding time point: persistent/refractory GD, antithyroid drugs over 5 years with positive TRAb. Construction of the TCR library relied on RNA isolated from PBMCs. For TCR beta, libraries came from iRepertoire HTBI primers and Arm-PCR of CDR3 regions. TCRdb re-analysed the multiplex PCR reads in MiXCR, keeping a single row per CDR3 protein. This sample has 300,000 to 350,000 distinct CDR3 sequences, with about 20% found just once. Sequences were derived from peripheral blood mononuclear cells (PBMCs), sampled when the disease was refractory, from a patient treated with antithyroid drugs. Every receptor here comes from a female donor with Graves disease.

This clonotype was counted a few times. The chain couples TRBV9 to TRBJ1-1; weak D call: TRBD1 (6 bases). Trimming took 1 base from V and 3 from J, leaving 13 bases between them. CDR1 and CDR2 (germline): SGDLS, YYNGEE. This CDR3 is built from 15 residues. CDR3 sequence reads: CASSVSLNRDTEAFF. The CDR3, as DNA: TGTGCCAGCAGCGTATCCCTAAACAGGGACACTGAAGCTTTCTTT. The variable domain in full, with the rest retrieved from reference TRBV9 and TRBJ1-1, is DSGVTQTPKHLITATGQRVTLRCSPRSGDLSVYWYQQSLDQGLQFLIQYYNGEERAKGNILERFSAQQFPDLHSELNLSSLELGDSALYFCASSVSLNRDTEAFFGQGTRLTVV.

This clonotype has just a few counts. The rearrangement links TRBV18 to TRBJ2-2, with TRBD1 as a possible D gene (6 bases). The CDR3 is 14 amino acids. The germline gives CDR1 KGHSH, CDR2 LQKENI. The ends were cut back, 2 bases at V and 8 bases at J, with 12 bases in the middle. In nucleotides, the CDR3 is TGTGCCAGCTCACCAAGACAGGCAGATGGGGAGCTGTTTTTT. It translates to CASSPRQADGELFF. The whole variable domain, filled in from reference TRBV18 and TRBJ2-2, reads NAGVMQNPRHLVRRRGQEARLRCSPMKGHSHVYWYRQLPEEGLKFMVYLQKENIIDESGMPKERFSAEFPKEGPSILRIQQVVRGDSAAYFCASSPRQADGELFFGEGSRLTVL.

This clonotype was seen at least ten times. The chain joins TRBV20-1 to TRBJ1-2; D ambiguous. Trimming stripped 5 bases from V and 2 bases from J, with 12 bases between. Germline CDR1 DFQATT, CDR2 SNEGSKA (reference sequence). The CDR3 has 13 residues. The CDR3 nucleotides read TGCAGTGCTGACGGACTGGGAAACTATGGCTACACCTTC. The encoded protein is CSADGLGNYGYTF.

This clonotype was seen at least ten times. The V call is TRBV7-2, the J call TRBJ2-7; TRBD1 might be the D (6 bases). V lost 4 bases, J lost 6 bases, and 19 bases lay in between. Germline V lookup: CDR1 SGHTA, CDR2 FQGNSA. The CDR3 is 15 amino acids. As DNA, the CDR3 is TGTGCCAGCAGCTCCGTAACGGCGGCCAGGGGCGAGCAGTACTTC. Translation: CASSSVTAARGEQYF.

This clonotype turned up a few times. The chain carries TRBV7-6 and TRBJ2-5; unclear D gene. The V end lost 10 bases, the J end lost 1 base, and 13 bases lay between the germline ends. CDR1 SGHVS and CDR2 FNYEAQ come from the germline V gene. This CDR3 contains 13 residues. CDR3 residues: CATTHLGQETQYF. The CDR3, as DNA: TGTGCCACCACCCATCTGGGCCAAGAGACCCAGTACTTC.

Comment on this clonotype: The junction differs from germline at one of its ends, possibly a read error. V and J are TRBV12-3 or TRBV12-4 and TRBJ2-7; D could derive from TRBD1 or TRBD2 (5 bases each). CDR3 size: 13 residues. This CDR3 is CASSLGPQYEQYF. The CDR3 bases are TGCGCCAGCAGTTTGGGACCGCAATACGAGCAGTACTTC.

This clonotype showed up many times. This chain links TRBV20-1 with TRBJ2-7; 9 nucleotides agree with TRBD2. V shed 0 bases and J 1 base; nucleotides not matched to a gene: 1. Germline CDR1 is DFQATT and CDR2 is SNEGSKA (reference sequence). This CDR3 spans 14 amino acids. The CDR3: CSAREAGGSYEQYF. In DNA form, the CDR3 reads TGCAGTGCTAGAGAGGCGGGGGGGTCCTACGAGCAGTACTTC.

Many counts were recorded for this clonotype. The rearrangement joins TRBV12-3 or TRBV12-4 to TRBJ2-2, with D tentatively TRBD2 (6 bases). The V and J ends lost 2 bases and 5 bases respectively, with 12 bases between them. The length of the CDR3 is 15 residues. The CDR3, as DNA: TGTGCCAGCAGTTTACACGGGAGCCCAACCGGGGAGCTGTTTTTT. This codes for CASSLHGSPTGELFF.

This clonotype has only a few counts. The chain links TRBV19 to TRBJ1-6; TRBD1 matches 11 bases. V lost 6 bases and J lost 7; bases outside the gene matches: 8. CDR1 and CDR2 from the germline V gene are LNHDA and SQIVND (reference sequence). The CDR3 has 16 amino acids. The CDR3 region has the DNA TGTGCCAGTAGACCGGACAGGGGGCTAGTCAATTCACCCCTCCACTTT. It specifies CASRPDRGLVNSPLHF.

The table lists this clonotype with a count of one. At one end, the junction sequence differs from germline, possibly due to a read error. V is TRBV7-8 and J is TRBJ1-1; no firm D call. In germline, CDR1 is SGHVS, CDR2 FQNEAQ. The length of the CDR3 is 14 residues. The CDR3, as DNA: TGTGCCAGCAGCTTAGTAGTTTGGAACACTGAAGCTCTCTTT. Its protein product is CASSLVVWNTEALF. The full variable domain, rest sourced from reference TRBV7-8 and TRBJ1-1, is GAGVSQSPRYKVAKRGQDVALRCDPISGHVSLFWYQQALGQGPEFLTYFQNEAQLDKSGLPSDRFFAERPEGSVSTLKIQRTQQEDSAVYLCASSLVVWNTEALFGQGTRLTVV.

As concerns this clonotype: A clone one base away is much larger, so this may be a read error. This chain links TRBV12-3 or TRBV12-4 with TRBJ2-6, with D perhaps TRBD1 (6 bases). This CDR3 comprises 15 residues. Trimming stripped 2 bases from V and 2 bases from J, with 7 bases between. Here the CDR3 reads CASSLRTAGANVLTF. The CDR3 region has the DNA TGTGCCAGCAGTTTACGGACAGCTGGGGCCAACGTCCTGACTTTC.

The chain combines TRBV2 with TRBJ2-1; the D is unclear. V lost 1 base, J lost 9 bases, and 7 bases lay in between. The CDR3 loop spans 12 amino acids. CDR1 is SNHLY, CDR2 FYNNEI, per germline. The CDR3 DNA sequence: TGTGCCAGCAGTGAAGAGGCTTTTGAGCAGTTCTTC. This sequence encodes CASSEEAFEQFF.

This clonotype was counted many times. J is TRBJ1-3 and V is TRBV2, with D perhaps TRBD1 (5 bases). This CDR3 is 15 amino acids long. V was trimmed by 3 bases and J by 0 bases, leaving 9 bases between them. In germline, CDR1 is SNHLY, CDR2 FYNNEI. The CDR3, as DNA: TGTGCCAGCAGTGACTTGGACATCTCTGGAAACACCATATATTTT. This encodes CASSDLDISGNTIYF.

The gene calls are TRBV20-1 and TRBJ1-5; TRBD1 aligns across 10 bases. CDR3 size: 16 residues. Per the germline V gene, CDR1 is DFQATT and CDR2 is SNEGSKA (reference sequence). The V segment lost 1 base and the J segment 3 bases; nucleotides outside the gene matches: 6. The chain's CDR3 is CSARGGTGAHNQPQHF. CDR3 nucleotides: TGCAGTGCTAGAGGAGGGACAGGGGCCCACAATCAGCCCCAGCATTTT.